This T cell receptor beta chain was obtained from a study of T cells in Graves' hyperthyroidism and ophthalmopathy. What was amplified from RNA transcripts were TCR beta CDR3 regions. A set of HTBI primers served as the primers for a first-round RT-PCR of the TCR CDR3. TCRdb reprocessed the multiplex PCR reads via MiXCR and lists one record per CDR3 protein. The table shows around 560,000 distinct CDR3 sequences, with approximately 15% occurring only once. For this clonotype: Its antigen remains unknown.

Study findings and constraints: A model of 13 V-J features distinguished ophthalmopathy from stable hyperthyroidism.

The V gene end was trimmed by 4 bases and the J gene end by 7 bases; junction bases not matched to a gene: 5. This CDR3 is 13 amino acids long. The V gene's germline CDR1 is ENHRY and CDR2 SYGVKD. It was considered stable Graves' hyperthyroidism when ophthalmopathy did not progress within 18 months. Thyroid ultrasound and orbital computed tomography, with clinical symptoms and serum thyroxine and TRAb, informed diagnoses. Sample: blood. The chain is built from TRBV10-3 and TRBJ1-1, with 8 bases identical to TRBD1. The sequence derives from a woman under 30 with Graves' hyperthyroidism. As DNA, the CDR3 is TGTGCCATCAGTGGGGACAGGACGAGTGAAGCTTTCTTT. This sequence encodes CAISGDRTSEAFF.